The table lists the clone carrying this TCR beta chain with a few counts. Its antigen is still unknown. The sample comes from a study of T cells in Graves' hyperthyroidism and ophthalmopathy. Study results and limitations: In the blood, most expanded thyroid clonotypes above 0.001 appeared as well.

With 10 bases removed from V and 2 bases from J, the gap between germline ends came to 15 bases. The CDR3 sequence is 14 residues long. Newly diagnosed hyperthyroidism, duration under 2 months, in patients aged 18 to 65. Clinicians diagnosed patients from clinical symptoms, serum thyroxine and TRAb, thyroid ultrasound and orbital computed tomography. Researchers amplified the TCR beta CDR3 regions from RNA transcripts. Using the HTBI primer set, a first-round RT-PCR was run on the TCR CDR3. A single record per CDR3 protein comes from TCRdb applying MiXCR to the multiplex PCR reads. The table shows roughly 330,000 distinct CDR3 sequences, with 16% occurring only once.

Specimen: blood. The clonotype comes from a man aged 25 to 40 with Graves' hyperthyroidism. This rearrangement joins TRBV12-3 or TRBV12-4 to TRBJ1-5; D gene ambiguous. CDR3 DNA: TGTGCCATCGGGAAAGAGAGGGGCAATCAGCCCCAGCATTTT. Translated: CAIGKERGNQPQHF.